The subject of this entry is one T cell receptor beta chain. The specificity of this receptor is unknown. Base qualities are not recorded, but no much larger clone differs from it by a single base. The data were obtained in a study of OX40 agonist ivuxolimab in advanced cancers. Looking at the study overall: Ivuxolimab, which targeted the costimulatory receptor OX40 (CD134), was an agonistic, fully human IgG2 monoclonal antibody. In the dose-escalation cohort, around four fifths of patients were male, and the mean age was approximately 60 years with a range of about 20 to 80. The monotherapy dose-escalation portion (N = 52 patients) of the phase I ivuxolimab trial is reported in the paper. Among the 50 to 55 dose-escalation patients, roughly 20 had hepatocellular carcinoma, about 15 melanoma, 9 renal cell carcinoma and 9 head and neck cancer. Peripheral TCRbeta sequencing was intended to test whether TCR sequence diversity was altered and clonal T-cell expansion was caused by ivuxolimab. Prior anti-PD-1, anti-PD-L1 or anti-CTLA-4 therapy was permitted, and 40% of dose-escalation patients had received checkpoint inhibitors. Partial responses occurred in three dose-escalation patients: two with cutaneous melanoma and one with hepatocellular carcinoma. Intravenous ivuxolimab was administered to patients every 2 weeks at six dose levels: 0.01, 0.1, 0.3, 1.5, 3 and 10 mg/kg.

Patients with autoimmune disease history or receiving systemic immunosuppression were excluded from the trial. Peripheral blood for TCR sequencing was drawn from every dose cohort at baseline, at cycle 4 day 1 and at cycle 7 day 1. The samples were drawn from a first-in-human, open-label, multicenter phase I dose-escalation trial of ivuxolimab. Adults with locally advanced or metastatic head and neck squamous cell, hepatocellular, melanoma or renal cell carcinoma were enrolled in the trial. Before TCR sequencing, CD4+ T cells and CD8+ T cells were sorted from peripheral blood as separate populations. Overall results and qualifications from the work: In the 0.1-3.0 mg/kg groups, partial responders were among the patients with the lowest normalized peripheral clonal expansion, particularly in CD8+ T cells. Low levels of normalized T-cell clonal expansion were also seen in some patients who did not respond. At doses of 0.1 to 3.0 mg/kg, clonal expansion of both CD4+ and CD8+ T cells in blood was seen between baseline and week 6. On average, CD8+ T cells showed more expanded clones than CD4+ T cells after ivuxolimab. Antigen specificity was not determined for the clonally expanded peripheral T cells.

Inclusive of the bounding cysteine and phenylalanine, the CDR3 is 15 residues long. Here the CDR3 DNA is all that survives: 45 bases in frame from base 1. The CDR1 and CDR2 encoded by the germline V gene (reference sequence) are MNHNY and SVGAGI. The germline V end is reduced by 6 bases and the J end by 2 bases; junction bases left unmatched: 8. Genomic DNA was isolated from the sorted cells so that the TCRbeta CDR3 region could be sequenced. The immunoSEQ Assay was used to sequence the TCRbeta CDR3 regions. Held by TCRdb, this immuneACCESS table contains in-frame sequences only and omits some clones. Under half of the omission traces to an unresolved V gene where checked; the cause of the rest is unknown. Present in this sample are about 56,000 clones, around 82% of which were seen just once. 3.5% to 4.5% of the sample is held by the ten biggest clonotypes.

This receptor was obtained from an adult with an advanced solid tumor such as melanoma, head and neck, liver or kidney cancer. The V and J genes are TRBV6-6 and TRBJ1-2, with 8 central nucleotides matching TRBD1. The starting material was CD4+ or CD8+ T cells sorted from blood, obtained in a trial of the OX40 agonist ivuxolimab. At the DNA level, the sequence is TGTGCCAGCAGGCCGCCGGGACAGGAGAACTATGGCTACACCTTC. Its protein reads: CASRPPGQENYGYTF.